Sequencing of this T cell receptor beta chain was carried out in a study of cytomegalovirus exposure and HLA in healthy donors. Deletions cut 2 bases from V and 1 base from J, with 11 bases between. Germline assignment: CDR1 MNHEY and CDR2 SMNVEV (reference sequence). This CDR3 has 15 residues. The study ran its PCR with 60 Vbeta and 13 Jbeta primers. TCRdb's copy holds only in-frame clones and misses some; the assay was immunoSEQ multiplex PCR. This repertoire shows about 200,000 clones, approximately 79% found once; its top ten account for approximately 1.5%. The TCR originated in a man aged 45-60 years in good health and CMV-seronegative. The chain employs TRBV27 and TRBJ1-1; D is perhaps TRBD1 (6 bases). The sample was PBMCs. CDR3 in amino acids: CASSLRQGQNTEAFF. The CDR3 nucleotides read TGTGCCAGCAGTTTACGGCAGGGGCAGAACACTGAAGCTTTCTTT.